The rows below give T cell receptor beta chains drawn from one sample of a study of T cell responses to AZD1222 COVID-19 vaccine. Some clones are missing from TCRdb's copy, which holds only in-frame ones; the method was immunoSEQ multiplex PCR. The sample lists 63,000 or so clones; 85% to 90% were seen once. This specimen was peripheral blood, taken on day 0 of AZD1222 vaccination. The receptors originated from an adult in good health. Both conserved end residues are part of each CDR3. The D gene is left open where the match is weak. Rows may omit the clone size; those that give it use once, few, many or a size class.

v_gene	abundance	j_gene	d_gene	CDR3aa	CDR3nt
TRBV5-1	.	TRBJ1-4	.	CASSLRGTNEKLFF	TGCGCCAGCAGCTTGAGGGGGACTAATGAAAAACTGTTTTTT
TRBV7-6	once	TRBJ2-7	.	CASSTTGGAFHEQYF	TGTGCCAGCAGCACAACGGGTGGGGCCTTCCACGAGCAGTACTTC
TRBV7-3	.	TRBJ1-2	.	CASSVNKGYGYTF	TGTGCCAGCAGCGTGAACAAGGGTTATGGCTACACCTTC
TRBV5-1	.	TRBJ1-6	TRBD1	CASSRQGGGDSPLHF	TGCGCCAGCAGCCGACAGGGTGGGGGGGATTCACCCCTCCACTTT
TRBV3-1/TRBV3-2	.	TRBJ1-6	.	CASSDNSPLHF	TGTGCCAGCAGTGACAATTCACCCCTCCACTTT
TRBV7-2	.	TRBJ2-2	.	CASSLGGYGELFF	TGTGCCAGCAGCTTAGGGGGATACGGGGAGCTGTTTTTT
TRBV5-8	once	TRBJ2-6	.	CASSLTTPGANVLTF	TGTGCCAGCAGCTTGACGACCCCCGGGGCCAACGTCCTGACTTTC
TRBV30	few	TRBJ1-1	TRBD1	CAWSKGAHAFF	TGTGCCTGGAGTAAGGGGGCGCATGCTTTCTTT
TRBV7-9	.	TRBJ2-7	.	CASSTTGLEQYF	TGTGCCAGCAGCACCACAGGGCTCGAGCAGTACTTC
TRBV5-6	few	TRBJ2-7	TRBD1	CASSGGTGRTYEQYF	TGTGCCAGCAGCGGCGGGACAGGGCGGACCTACGAGCAGTACTTC
TRBV30	few	TRBJ2-7	.	CAWSRAGEQYF	TGTGCCTGGAGTAGGGCAGGCGAGCAGTACTTC
TRBV6-5	few	TRBJ2-5	.	CASSYSEGSETQYF	TGTGCCAGCAGTTACTCGGAGGGATCGGAGACCCAGTACTTC
TRBV23-1	.	TRBJ2-2	.	CASSQSERQGHTGELFF	TGCGCCAGCAGTCAATCGGAGCGGCAGGGTCACACCGGGGAGCTGTTTTTT
TRBV3-1/TRBV3-2	.	TRBJ2-2	.	CASSWGHNTGELFF	TGTGCCAGCAGCTGGGGCCATAACACCGGGGAGCTGTTTTTT
TRBV6-5	once	TRBJ1-1	TRBD1	CASSRDRVNTEAFF	TGTGCCAGCAGTCGGGACAGGGTGAACACTGAAGCTTTCTTT
TRBV6-5	once	TRBJ2-7	.	CASKKEQYFYEQYF	TGTGCCAGCAAGAAGGAACAGTATTTTTACGAGCAGTACTTC
TRBV18	.	TRBJ1-5	TRBD1	CASSPPGTVHNSNQPQHF	TGTGCCAGCTCACCCCCCGGGACAGTTCATAATAGCAATCAGCCCCAGCATTTT
TRBV25-1	.	TRBJ1-1	.	CASSEHTEAFF	TGTGCCAGCAGTGAGCACACTGAAGCTTTCTTT
TRBV6-5	few	TRBJ2-1	.	CASSQPSSYNEQFF	TGTGCCAGCAGTCAACCTTCCTCCTACAATGAGCAGTTCTTC
TRBV19	.	TRBJ1-2	TRBD1	CASSIGDRVYGYTF	TGTGCCAGTAGTATCGGGGACAGGGTCTATGGCTACACCTTC
TRBV5-1	.	TRBJ1-1	.	CASSLGGRTEAFF	TGCGCCAGCAGCTTGGGCGGGAGGACTGAAGCTTTCTTT
TRBV13	once	TRBJ2-1	TRBD2	CASSFSGGETEQFF	TGTGCCAGCAGCTTTAGCGGGGGGGAAACTGAGCAGTTCTTC
TRBV28	.	TRBJ2-3	.	CASRPRGGTGSDTQYF	TGTGCCAGCAGGCCCAGGGGGGGAACGGGCTCAGATACGCAGTATTTT
TRBV6-5	.	TRBJ1-1	TRBD1	CASRLRGANTEAFF	TGTGCCAGCAGACTCAGGGGGGCGAACACTGAAGCTTTCTTT
TRBV5-1	.	TRBJ1-1	TRBD1	CASSGTGTGRGPMNTEAFF	TGCGCCAGCAGCGGGACCGGGACAGGCCGAGGGCCCATGAACACTGAAGCTTTCTTT
TRBV5-1	.	TRBJ1-3	.	CASSLSDYGDTIYF	TGCGCCAGCAGCTTGTCCGACTATGGGGACACCATATATTTT
TRBV5-8	few	TRBJ2-7	.	CASSKHRPNSYEQYF	TGTGCCAGCAGCAAACACCGCCCAAATTCCTACGAGCAGTACTTC
TRBV19	.	TRBJ2-2	.	CASSITANTGELFF	TGTGCCAGTAGTATAACGGCGAACACCGGGGAGCTGTTTTTT
TRBV5-4	.	TRBJ2-1	.	CASSSRLSLNEQFF	TGTGCCAGCAGCTCTAGGCTTTCTCTCAATGAGCAGTTCTTC
TRBV7-8	.	TRBJ2-5	.	CASSPTVKETQYF	TGTGCCAGCAGCCCGACAGTTAAGGAGACCCAGTACTTC
TRBV13	.	TRBJ2-3	TRBD1	CASSLDRASTDTQYF	TGTGCCAGCAGCCTTGACAGGGCTAGCACAGATACGCAGTATTTT
TRBV28	.	TRBJ1-1	.	CASNRDGSNTEAFF	TGTGCCAGCAATCGGGACGGCTCGAACACTGAAGCTTTCTTT
TRBV7-3	.	TRBJ1-6	.	CASSQTTHSPLHF	TGTGCCAGCAGCCAAACGACCCACTCACCCCTCCACTTT
TRBV6-5	.	TRBJ2-7	.	CASSYGWGNEQYF	TGTGCCAGCAGTTACGGTTGGGGAAACGAGCAGTACTTC
TRBV5-1	.	TRBJ2-2	.	CASSLIENTGELFF	TGCGCCAGCAGTTTGATAGAAAATACCGGGGAGCTGTTTTTT
TRBV7-3	once	TRBJ1-1	.	CASKGGPMNTEAFF	TGTGCCAGCAAGGGGGGACCTATGAACACTGAAGCTTTCTTT
TRBV19	.	TRBJ1-2	TRBD1	CASSTGQPSSYGYTF	TGTGCCAGTAGTACGGGACAGCCGTCCTCATATGGCTACACCTTC
TRBV18	.	TRBJ2-7	.	CASSPGAGGYEQYF	TGTGCCAGCTCACCAGGGGCAGGGGGGTACGAGCAGTACTTC
TRBV5-8	.	TRBJ2-3	TRBD1	CASSLEGAAGDTQYF	TGTGCCAGCAGCTTGGAGGGGGCAGCAGGGGATACGCAGTATTTT
TRBV3-1/TRBV3-2	.	TRBJ2-2	.	CASSQSWPGGELFF	TGTGCCAGCAGCCAGAGTTGGCCGGGCGGGGAGCTGTTTTTT
TRBV19	few	TRBJ1-1	.	CASSDQGQGGTEAFF	TGTGCCAGTAGTGACCAGGGGCAGGGAGGCACTGAAGCTTTCTTT
TRBV27	.	TRBJ2-5	.	CASSFVVGGETQYF	TGTGCCAGCAGTTTTGTGGTTGGCGGGGAGACCCAGTACTTC
TRBV19	.	TRBJ2-1	.	CASKRTAYNEQFF	TGTGCCAGTAAGAGGACAGCCTACAATGAGCAGTTCTTC
TRBV11-2	.	TRBJ2-3	TRBD2	CASSPRGGNADTQYF	TGTGCCAGCAGCCCCCGGGGGGGCAACGCAGATACGCAGTATTTT
TRBV9	.	TRBJ2-5	TRBD2	CASSDGTSGGTIQETQYF	TGTGCCAGCAGCGATGGGACTAGCGGGGGGACAATCCAAGAGACCCAGTACTTC